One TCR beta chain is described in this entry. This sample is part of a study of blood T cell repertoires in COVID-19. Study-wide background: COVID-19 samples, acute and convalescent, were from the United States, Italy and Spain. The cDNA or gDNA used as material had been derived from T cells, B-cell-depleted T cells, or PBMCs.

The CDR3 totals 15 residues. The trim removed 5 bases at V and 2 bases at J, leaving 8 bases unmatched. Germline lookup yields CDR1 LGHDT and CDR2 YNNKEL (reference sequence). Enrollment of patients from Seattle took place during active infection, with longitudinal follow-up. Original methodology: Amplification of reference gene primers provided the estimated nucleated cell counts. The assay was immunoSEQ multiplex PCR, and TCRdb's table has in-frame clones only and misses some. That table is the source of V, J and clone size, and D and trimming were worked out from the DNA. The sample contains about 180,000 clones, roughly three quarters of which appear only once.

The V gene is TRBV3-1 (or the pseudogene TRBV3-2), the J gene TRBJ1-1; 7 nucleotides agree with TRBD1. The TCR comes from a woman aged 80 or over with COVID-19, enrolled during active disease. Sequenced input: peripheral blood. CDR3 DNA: TGTGCCAGCAGCGCCCGGGACAGACTCAACACTGAAGCTTTCTTT. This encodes CASSARDRLNTEAFF.